The clone carrying this T cell receptor beta chain was observed a single time. Produced via immunoSEQ multiplex PCR; TCRdb's table is partial and in-frame only. The profile shows over 60,000 clones, more than 75% of them singletons. This entry belongs to a study of blood T cell repertoires in COVID-19. The TCR sequence derives from a human donor in a cohort sampled during active COVID-19. Specimen: peripheral blood.

CDR3 in DNA: TGTGCCAGCAGCCAACTTAGTACGTTGCAGTTCTTC. Protein: CASSQLSTLQFF. The gene calls are TRBV3-1 (or the pseudogene TRBV3-2) and TRBJ2-1; no clear D gene. Between the trimmed V and J ends, which lost 2 bases and 12 bases, there was a span of 11 bases. The CDR3 totals 12 residues. Germline CDR1 LGHDT, CDR2 YNNKEL (reference sequence).